The rows below give T cell receptor beta chains drawn from one sample of a study of CXCR3-negative and CXCR3-positive naive CD8 T cells. TCRdb reprocessed the 5' RACE reads, with one entry per CDR3 protein and no DNA. The clone table shows some 150,000 distinct CDR3 sequences, with the ten largest holding about 0.37%. The sample taken for sequencing was naive CXCR3+ CD8+ T cells from blood. Receptors were obtained from a human donor in good health. Some clones in this sample may be carry-over from other donors' samples. CDR3s include the opening cysteine and the closing phenylalanine or tryptophan. The order of the fields is J gene, V gene, CDR3 protein.

J: TRBJ2-3; V: TRBV10-2; CDR3: CASSDSGRTDTQYF
J: TRBJ2-1; V: TRBV6-4; CDR3: CASSDHWSSYNEQFF
J: TRBJ2-1; V: TRBV12-3/TRBV12-4; CDR3: CASSPGGGIHNEQFF
J: TRBJ2-2; V: TRBV5-1; CDR3: CASVTNTGELFF
J: TRBJ1-2; V: TRBV20-1; CDR3: CSARDNSDREIGGYTF
J: TRBJ2-3; V: TRBV9; CDR3: CASSASGGTTDTQYF
J: TRBJ2-7; V: TRBV4-1; CDR3: CASSHIYGTYEQYF
J: TRBJ2-7; V: TRBV7-2; CDR3: CASSLLGDSYEQYF
J: TRBJ2-1; V: TRBV7-2; CDR3: CASSAGQGFHNEQFF
J: TRBJ2-1; V: TRBV2; CDR3: CASTLALHNEQFF
J: TRBJ2-7; V: TRBV29-1; CDR3: CSVVYSGTGSSYEQYF
J: TRBJ2-7; V: TRBV7-9; CDR3: CASSPDTYEQYF
J: TRBJ1-1; V: TRBV7-9; CDR3: CASSSGTGGENTEAFF
J: TRBJ2-1; V: TRBV6-4; CDR3: CASSENTGVYNEQFF